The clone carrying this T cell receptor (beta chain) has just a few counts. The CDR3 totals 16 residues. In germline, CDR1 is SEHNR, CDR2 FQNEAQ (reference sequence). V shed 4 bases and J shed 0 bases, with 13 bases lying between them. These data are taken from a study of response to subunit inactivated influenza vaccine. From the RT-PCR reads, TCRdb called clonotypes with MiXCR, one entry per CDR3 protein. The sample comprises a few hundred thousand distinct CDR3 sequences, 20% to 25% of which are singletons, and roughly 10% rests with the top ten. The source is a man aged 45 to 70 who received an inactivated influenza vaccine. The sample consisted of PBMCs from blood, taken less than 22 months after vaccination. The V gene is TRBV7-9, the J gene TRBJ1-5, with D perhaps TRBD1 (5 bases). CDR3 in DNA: TGTGCCAGCAGCTCAAGCTGGGACCATAGCAATCAGCCCCAGCATTTT. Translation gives CASSSSWDHSNQPQHF.